The rows below give T cell receptor beta chains drawn from one sample of a study of naive and memory T cell subsets. In TCRdb, the UMI-ligation and nested PCR reads were re-called with MiXCR into one record per CDR3 protein. This table has 150,000 or so distinct CDR3 sequences, approximately 15% appearing once. Sequences were obtained from naive CD4+ T cells from blood. The receptor set was obtained from a human donor in good health. Each CDR3 is given with its conserved first and last residue. The D gene is left open where the match is weak. A row's size may be missing; if present it is once, few, many or a size class.

TRBV12-3/TRBV12-4	TRBJ1-5	-	-	CASSKSGPGSYSNQPQHF	TGTGCCAGCAGCAAGTCCGGGCCCGGAAGTTATAGCAATCAGCCCCAGCATTTT
TRBV7-3	TRBJ2-1	-	-	CASSCQRGEQFF	TGTGCCAGCAGCTGCCAGCGCGGTGAGCAGTTCTTC
TRBV27	TRBJ2-2	once	TRBD2	CASSSAGAGTGELFF	TGTGCCAGCAGTTCGGCGGGAGCTGGGACCGGGGAGCTGTTTTTT
TRBV12-3/TRBV12-4	TRBJ1-1	-	-	CASSYDPTATEAFF	TGTGCCAGCAGTTACGATCCCACTGCGACTGAAGCTTTCTTT
TRBV19	TRBJ2-1	-	TRBD2	CASRSHTSGSYNEQFF	TGTGCCAGTAGGTCGCACACTAGCGGCTCCTACAATGAGCAGTTCTTC
TRBV12-3/TRBV12-4	TRBJ2-7	few	TRBD1	CASSLQTGGLYEQYF	TGTGCCAGCAGTTTGCAAACAGGGGGCCTATATGAGCAGTACTTC
TRBV5-4	TRBJ2-7	-	-	CASSLVYGVGKDEQYF	TGTGCCAGCAGCTTGGTTTATGGGGTAGGGAAAGACGAGCAGTACTTC
TRBV3-1	TRBJ2-3	few	-	CASSQVGGSTDTQYF	TGTGCCAGCAGCCAAGTAGGCGGTAGCACAGATACGCAGTATTTT
TRBV19	TRBJ2-1	-	TRBD2	CASSISPQRGEQFF	TGTGCCAGTAGTATTTCCCCGCAGCGGGGGGAGCAGTTCTTC
TRBV6-5	TRBJ1-2	-	TRBD1	CASRQTGARYGYTF	TGTGCCAGCAGGCAAACAGGGGCCCGCTATGGCTACACCTTC
TRBV18	TRBJ1-4	few	-	CASSLGSDEKLFF	TGTGCCAGCTCCCTCGGGTCCGATGAAAAACTGTTTTTT
TRBV7-6	TRBJ2-2	few	TRBD2	CASSLLRLAGDPGELFF	TGTGCCAGCAGCCTTCTTCGACTAGCGGGAGATCCCGGGGAGCTGTTTTTT
TRBV20-1	TRBJ2-1	-	-	CSARDLSVSSYNEQFF	TGCAGTGCTAGGGACCTTAGCGTGTCCTCCTACAATGAGCAGTTCTTC